This T cell receptor beta chain is from a study of immune heterogeneity within non-small cell lung tumors (dated by TCRdb to 2016 to 2018). Looking at the study overall: By histology, the tumors were a handful of squamous cell carcinomas, around 10 non-squamous carcinomas and 1 tumor not otherwise specified. TCR repertoire analysis included approximately 60 tumor loci from about 14 patients, whereas transcriptome data included only 44 loci from eleven to twelve patients. Whole-exome sequencing, RNA-seq and TCR beta repertoire sequencing were combined for multiple spatially distinct regions from each NSCLC tumor so that intratumoral immune heterogeneity could be examined. Neoantigen binding to each patient's HLA alleles was predicted with netMHCpan-3.0 for mutant peptides of 8 to 11 amino acids. The paper's findings and limits, for the study overall: High-frequency TCR beta clonotypes were found to be largely distinct between individual patients. Within a patient, identical dominant CDR3B clonotypes were found to recur across loci, yet unique high-frequency clones were also harbored in different tumor locations. A statistically significant but moderate positive correlation (R about 0.34) was observed between local T-cell repertoire clonality and local tumor mutational burden.

Genomic DNA extracted from bulk tumor tissue served as TCR template, with 600 ng gDNA amplified per sample. Multiple biopsies per primary tumor were taken during surgery, spaced as far apart as possible within the tumor mass. Patients in the study cohort, which was described as untreated, were newly diagnosed NSCLC cases going through curative surgery. The samples came from around 14 patients with newly diagnosed non-small cell lung cancer who were having surgery intended to be curative. Resected tumor masses were reviewed by two independent pathologists. Only DNA and RNA samples of high quality went on to sequencing. This clonotype was observed at least ten times. What antigen it recognizes has not been identified. Nothing much larger sits one base from this clone, and base qualities are not available. The CDR3, from cysteine to phenylalanine, totals 15 residues. The sequence is cut down to CDR3 DNA, 45 bases in frame from base 1. The germline V gene specifies SGHRS as CDR1 and YFSETQ as CDR2. V is pruned by 0 bases and J by 4 bases, leaving 4 bases of the junction without a gene match.

The TCR beta CDR3 region was amplified with a multiplex PCR system, in which a first round of about 10 cycles was run using 32 V-gene forward and 13 J-gene reverse primers. The first PCR round was done with a QIAGEN Multiplex PCR Kit, and the primer sequences were filed in Chinese patent CN105087789A. A second PCR round added Illumina universal primers using the Phusion High-Fidelity PCR Kit. The TCR libraries underwent paired-end sequencing with a read length of 151 bp on the Illumina HiSeq X Ten platform. As for how the authors treated the data: Reads lacking multiplex PCR primers were removed with Cutadapt, read pairs were merged with PEAR, and CDR3 regions were called with MiXCR default settings. Shannon entropy measured repertoire diversity, and clonality was calculated as one minus the Shannon entropy divided by the ln of the count of productive unique sequences. Clonotypes present at frequencies of at least 0.5% were defined as dominant or high-frequency T-cell clones. In TCRdb, the public reads were trimmed at Q25 with fastp and aligned with MiXCR, with productive beta chains retained. Rows are combined by CDR3 protein, so each entry shows the most common genes and DNA. TCRdb's processing, not the authors' own work, is the source of the V and J calls. For this sample there are 20,000 to 25,000 distinct CDR3 sequences; around 30% appear just once. Around 4% of the sample is held by the ten biggest clonotypes.

This TCR came from a man aged 35 to 55 with non-small cell lung cancer. Sequences were obtained from lung tumor tissue. The chain is assembled from TRBV5-1 and TRBJ1-2; TRBD1 fits 9 bases in the junction. This receptor has the CDR3 CASSLGDREAYGYTF. The DNA sequence is given as TGCGCCAGCAGCTTGGGGGACAGGGAAGCCTATGGCTACACCTTC.